The 21 T cell receptor beta chains given below trace back to one sample, sequenced in a study of CD8+ T cells in alopecia areata. The treatment here: oral pan-JAK inhibitor, 5-10 mg twice daily. cDNA prepared by RNA extraction and subsequent reverse transcription served as the template for sequencing. Profiled with immunoSEQ multiplex PCR; TCRdb holds only in-frame clones, not every one. The table shows more than 85,000 clones, with 60% to 75% occurring only once. Material: CD8+ T cells sorted from blood, obtained at week 4, from a patient treated with tofacitinib. These receptors were obtained from a human donor with alopecia areata.

This clone was counted between two and nine times. The chain uses TRBV29-1 and TRBJ1-3; D is unclear. Deletions cut 0 bases from V and 3 bases from J, with 15 bases between. Germline V CDR1 and CDR2: SQVTM, ANQGSEA. The CDR3 spans 16 residues. CDR3 DNA sequence: TGCAGCGTTGAAGATAAAACGTGGGGATATGGAAACACCATATATTTT. It codes for CSVEDKTWGYGNTIYF. Looking up the rest from reference TRBV29-1 and TRBJ1-3 gives the full variable domain: SAVISQKPSRDICQRGTSLTIQCQVDSQVTMMFWYRQQPGQSLTLIATANQGSEATYESGFVIDKFPISRPNLTFSTLTVSNMSPEDSSIYLCSVEDKTWGYGNTIYFGEGSWLTVV.

This chain uses TRBV27 with TRBJ2-6; TRBD2 might be the D (7 bases). V lost 6 bases and J lost 0, with 18 bases in between. CDR3 length: 18 residues. Germline V gives CDR1 MNHEY, CDR2 SMNVEV (reference sequence). Here the CDR3 DNA reads TGTGCCAGCAGCCCACCCTACAGGGAGGGCTCTGGGGCCAACGTCCTGACTTTC. This translates into CASSPPYREGSGANVLTF.

The chain employs TRBV29-1 and TRBJ2-7; 7 bases match TRBD2. This CDR3 is built from 13 residues. The V segment lost 3 bases and the J segment 3 bases; nucleotides outside the gene matches: 5. Germline V gene sequence: CDR1 SQVTM, CDR2 ANQGSEA. The CDR3 region has the DNA TGCAGCGTTGAGGTGGGGGACTACTACGAGCAGTACTTC. Its translation is CSVEVGDYYEQYF.

This clone was picked up a small number of times. The rearrangement links TRBV10-3 to TRBJ2-3, with 8 bases identical to TRBD2. CDR1 and CDR2 from the germline V gene are ENHRY and SYGVKD. V trimming: 2 bases; J trimming: 3 bases; junction bases outside the gene matches: 4. There are 15 residues in the CDR3. The CDR3 is CAISESGSPTDTQYF. In nucleotides, the CDR3 is TGTGCCATCAGTGAGAGCGGGAGTCCTACAGATACGCAGTATTTT.

Here the CDR3 DNA reads TGCAGCGTTGACTATGGAACCTATGGCTACACCTTC. Amino acids: CSVDYGTYGYTF. This chain connects TRBV29-1 to TRBJ1-2, with D hard to call. Between the trimmed V and J ends, which lost 3 bases and 4 bases, there was a span of 9 bases. The CDR3 contains 12 residues. Per the germline V gene, CDR1 is SQVTM and CDR2 is ANQGSEA. Full variable domain (remainder filled in from reference TRBV29-1 and TRBJ1-2): SAVISQKPSRDICQRGTSLTIQCQVDSQVTMMFWYRQQPGQSLTLIATANQGSEATYESGFVIDKFPISRPNLTFSTLTVSNMSPEDSSIYLCSVDYGTYGYTFGSGTRLTVV.

The chain employs TRBV7-8 and TRBJ2-1; 8 bases fit TRBD2. The CDR3 length is 14 residues. Looked up from germline, CDR1 is SGHVS and CDR2 is FQNEAQ. V was pared by 5 bases and J by 6 bases, with 6 bases of the junction left unmatched. The CDR3 loop reads CASSLGLAGNEQFF. In DNA, the CDR3 is TGTGCCAGCAGCCTCGGACTAGCCGGCAATGAGCAGTTCTTC.

This clone came up many times. V gene TRBV29-1 combines with J gene TRBJ1-2; a possible D gene is TRBD1 (6 bases). The CDR3 consists of 14 residues. V dropped 0 bases and J dropped 0 bases, with 8 bases sitting between them. CDR1 is SQVTM and CDR2 is ANQGSEA in the germline V gene. The DNA for the CDR3 is TGCAGCGTTGAAGATGGACAGACTAACTATGGCTACACCTTC. This gives the protein CSVEDGQTNYGYTF.

This chain uses TRBV27 with TRBJ2-3, with 9 positions matching TRBD2. This CDR3 comprises 18 residues. V shed 0 bases and J 2 bases; nucleotides not matched to a gene: 9. The germline V gene has CDR1 MNHEY and CDR2 SMNVEV (reference sequence). The CDR3 DNA follows: TGTGCCAGCAGTTTATCCCCTGGGCTAGCGGGAAACACAGATACGCAGTATTTT. This translates into CASSLSPGLAGNTDTQYF.

This clone turned up a few times. This rearrangement joins TRBV27 to TRBJ2-5; 8 bases agree with TRBD2. The junction had 10 bases not matched to a gene; V was cut back by 4 bases and J by 6 bases. Germline V CDR1 and CDR2: MNHEY, SMNVEV (reference sequence). The CDR3 has 15 residues. The CDR3 nucleotides are TGTGCCAGCAGTTCCCACCGGGGGGGCTCGAAGACCCAGTACTTC. Its protein is CASSSHRGGSKTQYF.

There are a few counts of this clone. The DNA of the CDR3 is TGTGCCAGCAGCTTAGAGGGACAGGGATATCAGCCCCAGCATTTT. Translating it yields CASSLEGQGYQPQHF. The chain is built from TRBV7-8 and TRBJ1-5, with 9 bases identical to TRBD1. There are 15 residues in the CDR3. Looked up from germline, CDR1 is SGHVS and CDR2 is FQNEAQ. The V gene end was trimmed by 1 base and the J gene end by 5 bases; junction bases not matched to a gene: 3. Variable domain in full (rest from reference TRBV7-8 and TRBJ1-5): GAGVSQSPRYKVAKRGQDVALRCDPISGHVSLFWYQQALGQGPEFLTYFQNEAQLDKSGLPSDRFFAERPEGSVSTLKIQRTQQEDSAVYLCASSLEGQGYQPQHFGDGTRLSIL.

The chain combines TRBV13 with TRBJ1-2, with 9 positions matching TRBD1. Germline loops: CDR1 PRHDT, CDR2 FYEKMQ (reference sequence). The V segment lost 3 bases and the J segment 6 bases; nucleotides outside the gene matches: 11. The CDR3 has 16 residues. The CDR3 region is CASSFLIGTGLHGYTF. The DNA for the CDR3 is TGTGCCAGCAGCTTCTTAATTGGGACAGGGCTTCATGGCTACACCTTC.

CDR3 coding DNA: TGTGCCAGCAGTGAATATGGAGGGGCGCAAGGCTACACCTTC. Translated, it gives CASSEYGGAQGYTF. This sequence joins TRBV25-1 and TRBJ1-2; maybe TRBD1 (5 bases). CDR1 MGHDK and CDR2 SYGVNS come from the germline V gene. The CDR3 length is 14 residues. V was trimmed by 0 bases and J by 8 bases, leaving 13 bases between them.

The chain carries TRBV25-1 and TRBJ2-7, with D possibly being TRBD1 (5 bases). Trimming left V 5 bases short and J 5 bases short, with 7 bases between. Looked up from germline, CDR1 is MGHDK and CDR2 is SYGVNS. CDR3 length: 11 residues. Written as DNA, the CDR3 is TGTGCCAGCAGTCTAGGGGACGAGCAGTACTTC. Protein product: CASSLGDEQYF.

The chain joins TRBV7-9 to TRBJ2-7; no clear D. V was cut by 6 bases and J by 9 bases, with 12 bases left in between. Looked up from germline, CDR1 is SEHNR and CDR2 is FQNEAQ (reference sequence). The CDR3 is 11 amino acids. The CDR3 DNA reads as TGTGCCAGCAGTACCAATTCAGGGCAGTACTTC. Amino acid sequence: CASSTNSGQYF.

This clone turned up a few times. The rearrangement joins TRBV29-1 to TRBJ2-5, with D tentatively TRBD1 or TRBD2 (6 bases each). The CDR3 spans 15 residues. Between the trimmed V and J ends, which lost 1 base and 4 bases, there was a span of 16 bases. Germline CDR1 and CDR2: SQVTM and ANQGSEA. The CDR3 region is CSVEGWGAPSETQYF. The CDR3 DNA reads as TGCAGCGTTGAAGGCTGGGGGGCTCCGTCAGAGACCCAGTACTTC.

The chain combines TRBV7-6 with TRBJ2-2; D may match TRBD1 or TRBD2 (5 bases each). Looked up from germline, CDR1 is SGHVS and CDR2 is FNYEAQ. V dropped 4 bases and J dropped 3 bases, with 18 bases sitting between them. This CDR3 is 17 amino acids long. The CDR3 here is CASSSRGWKTYTGELFF. As DNA, the CDR3 is TGTGCCAGCAGCTCCCGGGGCTGGAAGACCTACACCGGGGAGCTGTTTTTT.

The chain is built from TRBV25-1 and TRBJ2-1; the match to TRBD1 covers 11 bases. The CDR3 is 16 amino acids. Looked up from germline, CDR1 is MGHDK and CDR2 is SYGVNS. Unmatched junction bases numbered 15, after V lost 10 bases and J lost 7 bases. The CDR3 region has the DNA TGTGCCACCAGCGAACTCAGGGGACAGGGGGATAATGAGCAGTTCTTC. Translating it yields CATSELRGQGDNEQFF.

The chain links TRBV7-9 to TRBJ2-6; D is uncertain. Germline CDR1 reads SEHNR; CDR2 reads FQNEAQ (reference sequence). The V gene lost 5 bases and the J gene lost 1 base, with 12 bases spanning the gap. The CDR3 is 16 amino acids. In nucleotides, the CDR3 is TGTGCCAGCAGCCCCCCGGACGGATCTGGGGCCAACGTCCTGACTTTC. This gives the protein CASSPPDGSGANVLTF.

The CDR3 DNA follows: TGTGCCAGCAGCTTCGGAGACTACAACCGAGAGATTGATGAGCAGTTCTTC. Protein: CASSFGDYNREIDEQFF. The chain combines TRBV13 with TRBJ2-1, with D possibly being TRBD2 (5 bases). The length of the CDR3 is 17 residues. Germline values: CDR1 PRHDT, CDR2 FYEKMQ (reference sequence). V was trimmed by 3 bases and J by 8 bases, leaving 23 bases between them.

This chain joins TRBV5-1 and TRBJ1-1; tentative D call: TRBD1 (5 bases). This CDR3 has 14 residues. V gave up 3 bases and J gave up 4 bases, with 13 bases separating them. The germline V gene encodes CDR1 SGHRS and CDR2 YFSETQ. CDR3 DNA sequence: TGCGCCAGCAGCTCGGGACTGGGGAGCACTGAAGCTTTCTTT. The encoded protein is CASSSGLGSTEAFF.

The chain has TRBV7-9 and TRBJ1-6; D is possibly TRBD1 (6 bases). The germline gives CDR1 SEHNR, CDR2 FQNEAQ (reference sequence). This CDR3 region has 16 residues. The V end was cut by 6 bases, the J end by 0 bases, with 12 bases between. This chain's CDR3 is CASRDTGSSYNSPLHF. The CDR3 DNA reads TGTGCCAGCAGGGACACAGGGAGCTCCTATAATTCACCCCTCCACTTT.